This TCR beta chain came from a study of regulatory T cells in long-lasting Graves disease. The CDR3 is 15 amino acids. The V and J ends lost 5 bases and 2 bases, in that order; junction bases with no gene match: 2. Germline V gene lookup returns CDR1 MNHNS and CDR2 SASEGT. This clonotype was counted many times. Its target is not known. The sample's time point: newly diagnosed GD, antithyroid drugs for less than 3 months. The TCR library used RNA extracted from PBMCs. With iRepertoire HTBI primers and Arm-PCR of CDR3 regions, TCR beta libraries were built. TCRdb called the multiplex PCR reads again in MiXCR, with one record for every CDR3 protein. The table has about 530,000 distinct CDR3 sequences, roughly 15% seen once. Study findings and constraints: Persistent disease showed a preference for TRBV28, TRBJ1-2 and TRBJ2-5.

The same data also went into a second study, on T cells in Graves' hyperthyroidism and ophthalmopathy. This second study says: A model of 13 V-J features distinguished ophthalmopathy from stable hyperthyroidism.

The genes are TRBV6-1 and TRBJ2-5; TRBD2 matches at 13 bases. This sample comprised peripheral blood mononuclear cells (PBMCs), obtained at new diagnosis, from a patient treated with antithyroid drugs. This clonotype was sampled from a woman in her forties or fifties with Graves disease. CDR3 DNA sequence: TGTGCCAGCAGTCCGGGACTAGCGGGGCAAGAGACCCAGTACTTC. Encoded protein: CASSPGLAGQETQYF.